This T cell receptor beta chain was sequenced during a study of identical twins. Study findings and constraints: Out-of-frame alpha sequences common to twins exhibited an excess of low generation probability. It was cross-sectional statistical analysis, not following the same donors, that the conclusions relied on. One should note that invariant MAIT and iNKT cells could partly confound zero-insertion analyses.

TCRdb used MiXCR to reprocess the 5' RACE reads, holding one entry per CDR3 protein. The sample lists approximately 140,000 distinct CDR3 sequences, around 3.5% occurring once. This CDR3 is 14 amino acids long. The ends were cut back, 1 base at V and 5 bases at J, with 9 bases in the middle. Germline CDR1 reads SEHNR; CDR2 reads FQNEAQ (reference sequence). The table lists this clonotype with many counts. Its antigen remains unidentified. The sequenced material came from memory T cells sorted from blood. This TCR was recovered from a man aged 18 to 35 in good health. V usage is TRBV7-9 and J usage is TRBJ2-1; no clear D gene. DNA for the CDR3: TGTGCCAGCAGCTTAGGAACGCAAGACAATGAGCAGTTCTTC. The encoded protein is CASSLGTQDNEQFF. Complete variable domain (other parts from reference TRBV7-9 and TRBJ2-1): DTGVSQNPRHKITKRGQNVTFRCDPISEHNRLYWYRQTLGQGPEFLTYFQNEAQLEKSRLLSDRFSAERPKGSFSTLEIQRTEQGDSAMYLCASSLGTQDNEQFFGPGTRLTVL.